The 23 T cell receptor beta chains in this list originate from one sample, sequenced in a study of T cell responses to AZD1222 COVID-19 vaccine. Profiled with immunoSEQ multiplex PCR; TCRdb holds only in-frame clones, not every one. The sample has about 110,000 clones, just over 85% seen once. The material was peripheral blood, obtained on day 0 of AZD1222 vaccination. The receptors come from an adult in good health.

This clone has only a few counts. This chain connects TRBV6-5 to TRBJ1-6; 7 nucleotides line up with TRBD1. V lost 2 bases to trimming and J lost 6 bases; unmatched junction nucleotides: 4. The CDR3 is 15 residues long. Per germline, CDR1 MNHEY and CDR2 SVGAGI. The DNA for the CDR3 is TGTGCCAGCAGTTACGTAGACAGGGCTAATTCACCCCTCCACTTT. It is translated as CASSYVDRANSPLHF.

The chain joins TRBV24-1 to TRBJ2-5; a possible D gene is TRBD1 (6 bases). Germline V gives CDR1 KGHDR, CDR2 SFDVKD. The V gene lost 4 bases and the J gene lost 2 bases, with 13 bases spanning the gap. The CDR3 covers 15 residues. The CDR3 loop reads CATSDPAQGQETQYF. CDR3 in DNA: TGTGCCACCAGTGACCCAGCTCAGGGGCAAGAGACCCAGTACTTC.

V gene TRBV7-9 combines with J gene TRBJ2-1; D is ambiguous. Germline assignment: CDR1 SEHNR and CDR2 FQNEAQ (reference sequence). This CDR3 comprises 16 residues. V was pared by 1 base and J by 2 bases, with 12 bases between. CDR3 sequence (DNA): TGTGCCAGCAGCTTAGGGTCCTGGCGGCCCTACAATGAGCAGTTCTTC. Translation: CASSLGSWRPYNEQFF.

The chain joins TRBV4-1 to TRBJ2-1; 7 nucleotides match TRBD2. Trimming cost V 4 bases and J 4 bases; bases outside gene matches: 7. Germline lookup yields CDR1 MGHRA and CDR2 YSYEKL. The CDR3 is 15 residues long. The DNA of the CDR3 is TGCGCCAGCAGCCGAGAGACTAGCCCATACAATGAGCAGTTCTTC. Residues: CASSRETSPYNEQFF.

The genes are TRBV3-1 (or the pseudogene TRBV3-2) and TRBJ2-3, with 14 positions matching TRBD2. Losses at the gene ends were 1 base for V and 6 bases for J; bases not matched to a gene: 15. The CDR3 spans 20 residues. Germline values: CDR1 LGHDT, CDR2 YNNKEL (reference sequence). CDR3 region: CASSQAYSGTSGGLGDTQYF. The CDR3 region has the DNA TGTGCCAGCAGCCAAGCTTACTCCGGGACTAGCGGGGGCTTAGGGGATACGCAGTATTTT.

The chain combines TRBV28 with TRBJ2-7; D remains unclear. The CDR3 runs to 14 residues. Germline-derived CDR1 and CDR2 are MDHEN and SYDVKM. The ends were cut back, 7 bases at V and 2 bases at J, with 15 bases in the middle. The CDR3 loop is CASTDPPATYEQYF. CDR3 DNA sequence: TGTGCCAGCACCGATCCCCCCGCGACCTACGAGCAGTACTTC.

This clone was observed a handful of times. The chain combines TRBV10-3 with TRBJ1-3; D gene unclear. V lost 10 bases and J 4 bases, leaving 20 bases between the germline ends. CDR3 length: 15 residues. Germline lookup yields CDR1 ENHRY and CDR2 SYGVKD. The CDR3 DNA follows: TGTGCCACCCGAGAGGTAGCTCGCCTGGGAAACACCATATATTTT. Its translation: CATREVARLGNTIYF.

The gene calls are TRBV3-1 (or the pseudogene TRBV3-2) and TRBJ2-6, with D possibly TRBD2 on 5 matching bases. Trimming stripped 3 bases from V and 0 bases from J, with 6 bases between. This CDR3 spans 15 amino acids. CDR1 LGHDT and CDR2 YNNKEL come from the germline V gene (reference sequence). The CDR3 here is CASSQDSSGANVLTF. CDR3 DNA sequence: TGTGCCAGCAGCCAGGACTCCTCTGGGGCCAACGTCCTGACTTTC.

The gene calls are TRBV19 and TRBJ2-7; 9 nucleotides match TRBD1. The CDR3 is made up of 14 amino acids. Trimming at V came to 10 bases and at J to 5 bases, leaving 12 bases not matched to a gene. Per germline, CDR1 LNHDA and CDR2 SQIVND (reference sequence). The CDR3 DNA sequence: TGTGCCACCGAAACCGGGACAGGGCGCAACGAGCAGTACTTC. Translation: CATETGTGRNEQYF. Full variable domain (rest looked up from reference TRBV19 and TRBJ2-7): DGGITQSPKYLFRKEGQNVTLSCEQNLNHDAMYWYRQDPGQGLRLIYYSQIVNDFQKGDIAEGYSVSREKKESFPLTVTSAQKNPTAFYLCATETGTGRNEQYFGPGTRLTVT.

The J gene is TRBJ1-1, the V gene TRBV16, with D unclear. This CDR3 is 13 amino acids long. Trimming removed 8 bases from V and 0 bases from J, with 10 bases in between. Germline V lookup: CDR1 KGHSY, CDR2 FQNENV. The CDR3 nucleotides are TGTGCCAGCCGTCGGGCTTTGAACACTGAAGCTTTCTTT. Protein product: CASRRALNTEAFF.

The chain carries TRBV6-6 and TRBJ2-7, with D possibly matching TRBD1 (5 bases). Per the germline V gene, CDR1 is MNHNY and CDR2 is SVGAGI (reference sequence). V was pared by 3 bases and J by 4 bases, with 19 bases between. The CDR3 spans 16 residues. In DNA form, the CDR3 reads TGTGCCAGCAGTTATCAACTACCGCTTCAGGGATACGAGCAGTACTTC. Translated, it gives CASSYQLPLQGYEQYF.

The rearrangement uses TRBV6-1 and TRBJ1-2, with D unresolved. Germline loops: CDR1 MNHNS, CDR2 SASEGT. V dropped 2 bases and J dropped 4 bases, with 5 bases sitting between them. This CDR3 has 12 residues. The CDR3 nucleotides read TGTGCCAGCAGTGAACAGCGCTATGGCTACACCTTC. Its translation: CASSEQRYGYTF.

There are a few counts of this clone. The chain is built from TRBV5-4 and TRBJ2-1; no clear D. Germline values: CDR1 SGHNT, CDR2 YYREEE (reference sequence). The CDR3 extends over 11 amino acids. The V end lost 1 base, the J end lost 10 bases, and 6 bases lay between the germline ends. As DNA, the CDR3 is TGTGCCAGCAGCTTGTTCTGGGAGCAGTTCTTC. This codes for CASSLFWEQFF.

V gene TRBV9 combines with J gene TRBJ2-7; D possibly matches TRBD1 or TRBD2 (5 bases each). The CDR3 spans 14 residues. Trimming took 0 bases from V and 3 from J, leaving 10 bases between them. Germline V gene sequence: CDR1 SGDLS, CDR2 YYNGEE. CDR3 DNA: TGTGCCAGCAGCGTAGGAGGGGATTTCTACGAGCAGTACTTC. It encodes CASSVGGDFYEQYF.

The chain has TRBV3-1 (or the pseudogene TRBV3-2) and TRBJ2-7, with no clear D. The CDR3 sequence is 13 residues long. CDR1 is LGHDT and CDR2 is YNNKEL in the germline V gene (reference sequence). V dropped 3 bases and J dropped 5 bases, with 11 bases sitting between them. The chain's CDR3 is CASSHTPQDEQYF. The DNA for the CDR3 is TGTGCCAGCAGCCACACCCCGCAAGACGAGCAGTACTTC.

This clone was recorded once. The chain recombines TRBV10-3 with TRBJ1-5; D not certain. Germline CDR1 is ENHRY and CDR2 is SYGVKD. The CDR3 covers 13 residues. Between the trimmed V and J ends, which lost 4 bases and 0 bases, there was a span of 4 bases. In DNA form, the CDR3 reads TGTGCCATCAGTGTAGTTAGCAATCAGCCCCAGCATTTT. Translating gives CAISVVSNQPQHF.

The chain couples TRBV7-2 to TRBJ2-1; no clear D. The CDR3 has 14 amino acids. Looked up from germline, CDR1 is SGHTA and CDR2 is FQGNSA. V gave up 4 bases and J gave up 0 bases, with 7 bases separating them. CDR3 residues: CASSYGASYNEQFF. The CDR3 nucleotides read TGTGCCAGCAGCTACGGCGCCTCCTACAATGAGCAGTTCTTC.

The V call is TRBV6-2 or TRBV6-3, the J call TRBJ2-5; D remains unclear. The CDR3 has 14 amino acids. The V end was cut by 2 bases, the J end by 5 bases, with 12 bases between. In germline, CDR1 is MNHEY, CDR2 SVGEGT. DNA of the CDR3: TGTGCCAGCAGTTACAGGCAGGCCGGGGAGACCCAGTACTTC. It yields the protein CASSYRQAGETQYF.

The chain recombines TRBV12-2 with TRBJ1-1. TRBV12-2 counts as a pseudogene. This CDR3 has 19 residues. The chain's CDR3 is CASRLDGGDRHRGVTEAFF. CDR3 coding DNA: TGTGCAAGTCGCTTAGACGGGGGGGACCGACACAGGGGAGTCACTGAAGCTTTCTTT.

V is TRBV10-3 and J is TRBJ1-2, with TRBD1 matching over 7 bases. The CDR3 has 15 residues. The germline CDR1 and CDR2 sequences are ENHRY and SYGVKD. With V trimmed by 5 bases and J by 5 bases, 11 bases remained unmatched. CDR3 DNA: TGTGCCATCAGTTTTGGAACAGGGGATTCTTATGGCTACACCTTC. Encoded protein: CAISFGTGDSYGYTF.

The rearrangement links TRBV5-6 to TRBJ2-5, with D maybe TRBD2 (5 bases). V was shortened by 2 bases and J by 7 bases, with 18 bases between the two germline ends. This CDR3 is 15 amino acids long. Germline V lookup: CDR1 SGHDT, CDR2 YYEEEE. This CDR3 is CASSFRSTSYVTQYF. Written as DNA, the CDR3 is TGTGCCAGCAGCTTTCGCAGCACTAGTTACGTGACCCAGTACTTC. Using reference TRBV5-6 and TRBJ2-5 for the parts outside the CDR3, the full variable domain is DAGVTQSPTHLIKTRGQQVTLRCSPKSGHDTVSWYQQALGQGPQFIFQYYEEEERQRGNFPDRFSGHQFPNYSSELNVNALLLGDSALYLCASSFRSTSYVTQYFGPGTRLLVL.

The genes are TRBV6-5 and TRBJ1-1, with D maybe TRBD1 (5 bases). The V end was cut by 7 bases, the J end by 5 bases, with 17 bases between. The germline V gene has CDR1 MNHEY and CDR2 SVGAGI. CDR3 length: 14 amino acids. The CDR3 loop is CASTADGGGTEAFF. As DNA, the CDR3 is TGTGCCAGCACCGCGGACGGTGGGGGGACTGAAGCTTTCTTT.

The chain recombines TRBV29-1 with TRBJ2-1; 7 positions match TRBD2. CDR1 and CDR2 (germline): SQVTM, ANQGSEA. With V trimmed by 2 bases and J by 10 bases, 8 bases remained unmatched. The CDR3 spans 13 residues. CDR3 region: CSVEPPGGYEQFF. In DNA, the CDR3 is TGCAGCGTTGAACCTCCGGGGGGTTACGAGCAGTTCTTC.